The 18 T cell receptor beta chains presented below share a single source sample, sequenced in a study of blood T cell repertoires in COVID-19. TCRdb's table, derived via immunoSEQ multiplex PCR, lists solely in-frame clones and lacks some. The sample shows hundreds of thousands of clones, around nine tenths of them seen only once. Specimen: peripheral blood. These receptors originate from a human donor in a cohort sampled during active COVID-19.

The J gene is TRBJ1-2, the V gene TRBV6-1; weak D call: TRBD1 (5 bases). V lost 2 bases and J 8 bases, leaving 15 bases between the germline ends. This CDR3 spans 14 amino acids. Germline V gives CDR1 MNHNS, CDR2 SASEGT. The CDR3 is CASSEHRGNGGYTF. CDR3 nucleotides: TGTGCCAGCAGTGAACATCGGGGGAATGGAGGCTACACCTTC.

The chain uses TRBV7-8 and TRBJ2-7, with D unclear. Germline-derived CDR1 and CDR2 are SGHVS and FQNEAQ. The CDR3 runs 13 residues. Trimming removed 0 bases at V and 6 bases at J, with 9 bases between. CDR3 loop: CASSLAARGEQYF. CDR3 bases: TGTGCCAGCAGCTTAGCGGCCCGAGGCGAGCAGTACTTC.

This chain connects TRBV20-1 to TRBJ2-3; D gene ambiguous. Germline V gene lookup returns CDR1 DFQATT and CDR2 SNEGSKA (reference sequence). This CDR3 has 12 amino acids. V lost 6 bases and J 2 bases, leaving 9 bases between the germline ends. CDR3 sequence: CSASGLTDTQYF. The CDR3 coding sequence is TGCAGTGCCAGTGGGCTCACAGATACGCAGTATTTT.

The rearrangement links TRBV2 to TRBJ2-7; 8 bases are shared with TRBD1. Germline V gives CDR1 SNHLY, CDR2 FYNNEI. V shed 1 base, J shed 3 bases, and the junction held 11 bases outside the gene matches. CDR3 length: 17 residues. Here the CDR3 DNA reads TGTGCCAGCAGTGAAGATCCGGACGGGACAGGACGCTACGAGCAGTACTTC. Translated, it gives CASSEDPDGTGRYEQYF.

The chain uses TRBV5-1 and TRBJ1-1; D unresolved. Germline lookup yields CDR1 SGHRS and CDR2 YFSETQ. The CDR3 is made up of 13 amino acids. The V gene lost 9 bases and the J gene lost 0 bases, with 12 bases spanning the gap. The CDR3: CATSVDMNTEAFF. Here the CDR3 DNA reads TGCGCCACTTCCGTAGACATGAACACTGAAGCTTTCTTT.

The J gene is TRBJ2-5, the V gene TRBV21-1; TRBD2, as called in the table, went unchecked against the DNA. TRBV21-1 is a pseudogene locus. The CDR3 runs 18 residues. CDR3 sequence reads: CASSKGNPRLAGQETQYF. The CDR3, as DNA: TGTGCCAGCAGCAAAGGAAACCCAAGACTAGCGGGACAAGAGACCCAGTACTTC.

The rearrangement links TRBV7-9 to TRBJ2-1, with TRBD2 matching over 8 bases. The CDR3 has 16 amino acids. Germline V gene sequence: CDR1 SEHNR, CDR2 FQNEAQ (reference sequence). Losses at the gene ends were 2 bases for V and 8 bases for J; bases not matched to a gene: 11. The CDR3: CASSLYGLPGGDEQFF. CDR3 sequence (DNA): TGTGCCAGCAGCTTATATGGACTCCCGGGGGGGGATGAGCAGTTCTTC. Together with reference TRBV7-9 and TRBJ2-1, the CDR3 gives the full variable domain: DTGVSQNPRHKITKRGQNVTFRCDPISEHNRLYWYRQTLGQGPEFLTYFQNEAQLEKSRLLSDRFSAERPKGSFSTLEIQRTEQGDSAMYLCASSLYGLPGGDEQFFGPGTRLTVL.

The V gene is TRBV5-1, the J gene TRBJ2-3; TRBD2 aligns across 8 bases. Germline lookup yields CDR1 SGHRS and CDR2 YFSETQ. The junction had 12 bases not matched to a gene; V was cut back by 0 bases and J by 6 bases. This CDR3 comprises 17 residues. The CDR3 sequence is CASSLVTAGGSGDTQYF. The CDR3 DNA is TGCGCCAGCAGCTTGGTAACGGCGGGAGGCAGTGGGGATACGCAGTATTTT.

The V call is TRBV3-1 (or the pseudogene TRBV3-2), the J call TRBJ2-3, with TRBD1 matching 7 bases. The CDR3 contains 12 residues. CDR1 is LGHDT and CDR2 is YNNKEL in the germline V gene (reference sequence). V dropped 7 bases and J dropped 11; count of bases not matched to a gene: 9. Here the CDR3 reads CASTDGQEEQYF. The DNA for the CDR3 is TGTGCCAGCACCGATGGACAGGAGGAGCAGTATTTT.

V and J are TRBV4-1 and TRBJ1-3; 8 bases line up with TRBD1. The CDR3 has 17 amino acids. With 1 base clipped from V and 0 bases from J, the junction kept 5 bases outside the gene matches. Germline V gives CDR1 MGHRA, CDR2 YSYEKL. In DNA, the CDR3 is TGCGCCAGCAGCCAAGCTCGGACAGGGTCCTCTGGAAACACCATATATTTT. Residues: CASSQARTGSSGNTIYF.

J is TRBJ1-5 and V is TRBV6-2 or TRBV6-3, with D possibly being TRBD1 (6 bases). V lost 2 bases and J 6 bases, leaving 14 bases between the germline ends. From germline, CDR1 is MNHEY and CDR2 SVGEGT. There are 15 residues in the CDR3. CDR3 nucleotide sequence: TGTGCCAGCAGTTACCCACAGGGTTCCCCTCAGCCCCAGCATTTT. It translates to CASSYPQGSPQPQHF.

This clone was detected only once. The V and J genes are TRBV19 and TRBJ1-1; 11 bases match TRBD1. CDR3 size: 14 residues. The V segment lost 7 bases and the J segment 6 bases; nucleotides outside the gene matches: 7. The germline V gene has CDR1 LNHDA and CDR2 SQIVND (reference sequence). The CDR3 sequence: CASTGDRGESEAFF. The CDR3 nucleotides are TGTGCCAGTACCGGGGACAGGGGGGAATCTGAAGCTTTCTTT. Looking up the rest from reference TRBV19 and TRBJ1-1 gives the full variable domain: DGGITQSPKYLFRKEGQNVTLSCEQNLNHDAMYWYRQDPGQGLRLIYYSQIVNDFQKGDIAEGYSVSREKKESFPLTVTSAQKNPTAFYLCASTGDRGESEAFFGQGTRLTVV.

The chain has TRBV4-2 and TRBJ2-7; 7 bases are a match to TRBD2. The V segment lost 5 bases and the J segment 1 base; nucleotides outside the gene matches: 8. Germline CDR1 reads LGHNA; CDR2 reads YNFKEQ. This CDR3 region has 15 residues. Here the CDR3 DNA reads TGTGCCAGCAGCGCCGGGGCTAGCGGTTCCTACGAGCAGTACTTC. Amino acid sequence: CASSAGASGSYEQYF.

The rearrangement links TRBV28 to TRBJ2-7; D is possibly TRBD2 (6 bases). CDR1 and CDR2 (germline): MDHEN, SYDVKM. This CDR3 is built from 14 residues. The V and J ends lost 3 bases and 3 bases respectively, with 12 bases between them. CDR3 in amino acids: CASSFVSGFYEQYF. CDR3 DNA: TGTGCCAGCAGTTTCGTTAGCGGATTCTACGAGCAGTACTTC.

The chain carries TRBV24-1 and TRBJ2-7, with D uncertain. Germline V lookup: CDR1 KGHDR, CDR2 SFDVKD. The CDR3 loop spans 13 amino acids. The V end lost 5 bases, the J end lost 5 bases, and 12 bases lay between the germline ends. As DNA, the CDR3 is TGTGCCACCAGTGTCCATGGGCCGGACGAGCAGTACTTC. It codes for CATSVHGPDEQYF.

The chain uses TRBV19 and TRBJ1-1; weak D call: TRBD1 (5 bases). CDR3 size: 15 residues. V was shortened by 3 bases and J by 5 bases, with 16 bases between the two germline ends. The V gene's germline CDR1 is LNHDA and CDR2 SQIVND (reference sequence). DNA of the CDR3: TGTGCCAGTAGTATGATTACGGGGGGAGGTACTGAAGCTTTCTTT. This sequence encodes CASSMITGGGTEAFF.

This chain connects TRBV30 to TRBJ1-4; D is undetermined. V gave up 2 bases and J gave up 5 bases, with 15 bases separating them. Germline CDR1 GTSNPN, CDR2 SVGIG (reference sequence). The CDR3 is 15 residues long. CDR3 residues: CAWSPAGKKNEKLFF. The CDR3 DNA sequence: TGTGCCTGGAGTCCGGCGGGCAAGAAGAATGAAAAACTGTTTTTT.

V and J are TRBV5-1 and TRBJ2-1; the D gene is possibly TRBD2 (6 bases). Looked up from germline, CDR1 is SGHRS and CDR2 is YFSETQ. The CDR3 loop spans 15 amino acids. V was clipped by 0 bases and J by 10 bases, with 17 bases between them. CDR3 DNA: TGCGCCAGCAGCTTGGGGAGTAGCGGCGCCGGGGAGCAGTTCTTC. Its translation is CASSLGSSGAGEQFF.